The 14 T cell receptor beta chains below were found in one sample sequenced in a study of monozygotic twins with inflammatory bowel disease. TCRdb reprocessed the 5' RACE reads and reports one entry per CDR3 protein, with no DNA. The sample's table shows over 100,000 distinct CDR3 sequences. Source material: blood. The receptors here all came from a human donor with ulcerative colitis or Crohn's disease, or a healthy co-twin of an affected twin (not recorded which).

The chain combines TRBV5-1 with TRBJ2-5; TCRdb's D call, TRBD2, is unchecked because there is no DNA. This CDR3 comprises 16 residues. Germline values: CDR1 SGHRS, CDR2 YFSETQ. Here the CDR3 reads CASSLTGGRAQETQYF.

The V and J genes are TRBV15 and TRBJ2-1; TCRdb gives TRBD1 as the D gene, but with no DNA this cannot be confirmed. The CDR3 extends over 15 amino acids. Germline values: CDR1 LNHNV, CDR2 YYDKDF (reference sequence). CDR3 protein: CATRGGELSYNEQFF.

The chain couples TRBV7-2 to TRBJ1-2; TCRdb picks TRBD1, but there is no DNA to check that call. Germline-derived CDR1 and CDR2 are SGHTA and FQGNSA. The CDR3 loop spans 14 amino acids. This CDR3 is CASSERTGGSGYTF.

V usage is TRBV14 and J usage is TRBJ2-2. Germline-derived CDR1 and CDR2 are SGHDN and FVKESK. The CDR3 totals 13 residues. The CDR3 loop is CASSQASMVELFF.

This chain links TRBV27 with TRBJ2-1; TCRdb picks TRBD2, but there is no DNA to check that call. This CDR3 has 15 amino acids. Germline V gene sequence: CDR1 MNHEY, CDR2 SMNVEV (reference sequence). The CDR3 protein is CASSLRGGSYNEQFF.

The chain is built from TRBV7-2 and TRBJ2-3; TCRdb's D gene call, TRBD2, goes unchecked for lack of DNA. The CDR3 extends over 16 amino acids. Germline CDR1 is SGHTA and CDR2 is FQGNSA. The CDR3 spells CASSLSLAGEGYTQYF.

The rearrangement links TRBV7-2 to TRBJ2-3; TCRdb's D call, TRBD1, is unchecked because there is no DNA. Looked up from germline, CDR1 is SGHTA and CDR2 is FQGNSA. The CDR3 consists of 16 residues. CDR3 sequence reads: CASSSHRGVSTDTQYF. The full variable domain, rest sourced from reference TRBV7-2 and TRBJ2-3, is GAGVSQSPSNKVTEKGKDVELRCDPISGHTALYWYRQSLGQGLEFLIYFQGNSAPDKSGLPSDRFSAERTGGSVSTLTIQRTQQEDSAVYLCASSSHRGVSTDTQYFGPGTRLTVL.

This chain joins TRBV5-6 and TRBJ2-7. Germline V gene lookup returns CDR1 SGHDT and CDR2 YYEEEE. There are 14 residues in the CDR3. This CDR3 is CASSLAGVSYEQYF. The full variable domain, completed using reference TRBV5-6 and TRBJ2-7, is DAGVTQSPTHLIKTRGQQVTLRCSPKSGHDTVSWYQQALGQGPQFIFQYYEEEERQRGNFPDRFSGHQFPNYSSELNVNALLLGDSALYLCASSLAGVSYEQYFGPGTRLTVT.

This chain joins TRBV20-1 and TRBJ2-7. The CDR3 runs 12 residues. Germline V lookup: CDR1 DFQATT, CDR2 SNEGSKA (reference sequence). CDR3 residues: CSARSPAYEQYF.

This chain joins TRBV28 and TRBJ1-1; as DNA is missing, the TRBD1 call by TCRdb cannot be tested. The CDR3 runs to 12 residues. Germline assignment: CDR1 MDHEN and CDR2 SYDVKM. CDR3 sequence: CASTPGDPEAFF.

The chain uses TRBV12-3 or TRBV12-4 and TRBJ2-5. CDR3 length equals 13 residues. The CDR3 loop reads CASSLGEEETQYF.

J is TRBJ1-2 and V is TRBV7-2. The CDR3 contains 15 residues. Germline V gene lookup returns CDR1 SGHTA and CDR2 FQGNSA. CDR3 amino acids: CASSLAGRDYYGYTF.

This chain connects TRBV19 to TRBJ2-7; the D call of TRBD2 rests on TCRdb alone, since no DNA is present to check it. This CDR3 has 17 amino acids. CDR1 and CDR2 (germline): LNHDA, SQIVND (reference sequence). CDR3 protein: CASSTLGTSGRAYEQYF. Based on the CDR3 plus reference TRBV19 and TRBJ2-7, the full variable domain is DGGITQSPKYLFRKEGQNVTLSCEQNLNHDAMYWYRQDPGQGLRLIYYSQIVNDFQKGDIAEGYSVSREKKESFPLTVTSAQKNPTAFYLCASSTLGTSGRAYEQYFGPGTRLTVT.

The V and J genes are TRBV20-1 and TRBJ1-2; the D gene TCRdb calls, TRBD1, cannot be checked with no DNA. The CDR3 consists of 14 residues. Germline lookup yields CDR1 DFQATT and CDR2 SNEGSKA (reference sequence). CDR3 residues: CSARDRRGVGGYTF.